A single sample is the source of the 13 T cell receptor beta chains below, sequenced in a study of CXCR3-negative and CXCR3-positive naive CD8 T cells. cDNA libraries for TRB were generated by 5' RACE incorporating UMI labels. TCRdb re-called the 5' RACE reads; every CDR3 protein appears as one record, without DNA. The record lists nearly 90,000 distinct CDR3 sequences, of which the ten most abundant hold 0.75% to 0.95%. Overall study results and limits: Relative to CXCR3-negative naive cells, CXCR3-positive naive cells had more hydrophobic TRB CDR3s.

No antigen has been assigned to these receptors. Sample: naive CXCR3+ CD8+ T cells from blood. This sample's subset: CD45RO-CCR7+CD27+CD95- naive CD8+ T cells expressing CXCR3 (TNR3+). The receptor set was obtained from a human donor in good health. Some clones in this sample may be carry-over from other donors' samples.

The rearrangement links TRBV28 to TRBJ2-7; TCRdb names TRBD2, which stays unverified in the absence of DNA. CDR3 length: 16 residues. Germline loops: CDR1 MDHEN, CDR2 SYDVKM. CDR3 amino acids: CASSLIPSGIGHEQYF.

The CDR3 reads CAYNSGTGEGEQYF. V and J are TRBV30 and TRBJ2-7; TCRdb lists TRBD1, though no DNA is available to test this call. The germline V gene encodes CDR1 GTSNPN and CDR2 SVGIG (reference sequence). The CDR3 is 14 residues long. Full variable domain (remainder filled in from reference TRBV30 and TRBJ2-7): SQTIHQWPATLVQPVGSPLSLECTVEGTSNPNLYWYRQAAGRGLQLLFYSVGIGQISSEVPQNLSASRPQDRQFILSSKKLLLSDSGFYLCAYNSGTGEGEQYFGPGTRLTVT.

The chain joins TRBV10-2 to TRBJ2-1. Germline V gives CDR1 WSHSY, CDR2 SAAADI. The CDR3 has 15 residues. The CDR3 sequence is CASSEFKSSYNEQFF.

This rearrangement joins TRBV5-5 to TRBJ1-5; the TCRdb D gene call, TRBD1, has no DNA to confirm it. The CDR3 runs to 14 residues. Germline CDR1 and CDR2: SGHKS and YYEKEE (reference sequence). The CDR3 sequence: CASSPGQSNQPQHF. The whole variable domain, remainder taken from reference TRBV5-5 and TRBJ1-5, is DAGVTQSPTHLIKTRGQQVTLRCSPISGHKSVSWYQQVLGQGPQFIFQYYEKEERGRGNFPDRFSARQFPNYSSELNVNALLLGDSALYLCASSPGQSNQPQHFGDGTRLSIL.

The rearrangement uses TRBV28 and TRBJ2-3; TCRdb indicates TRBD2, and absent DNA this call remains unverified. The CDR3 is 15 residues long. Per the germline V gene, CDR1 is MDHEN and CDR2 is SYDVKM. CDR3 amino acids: CATYSGGPLTDTQYF.

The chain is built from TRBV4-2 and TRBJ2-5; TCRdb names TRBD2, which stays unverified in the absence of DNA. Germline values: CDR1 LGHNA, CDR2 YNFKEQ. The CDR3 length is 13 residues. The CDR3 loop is CASSPDSQETQYF.

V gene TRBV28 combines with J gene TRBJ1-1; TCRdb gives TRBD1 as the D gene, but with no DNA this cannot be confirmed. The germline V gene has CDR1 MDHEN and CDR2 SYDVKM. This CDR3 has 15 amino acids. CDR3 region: CASTLPGRDDTEAFF. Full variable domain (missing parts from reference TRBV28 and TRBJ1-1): DVKVTQSSRYLVKRTGEKVFLECVQDMDHENMFWYRQDPGLGLRLIYFSYDVKMKEKGDIPEGYSVSREKKERFSLILESASTNQTSMYLCASTLPGRDDTEAFFGQGTRLTVV.

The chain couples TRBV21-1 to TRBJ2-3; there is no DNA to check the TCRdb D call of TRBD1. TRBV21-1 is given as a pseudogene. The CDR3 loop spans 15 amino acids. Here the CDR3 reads CASSPGTVPADTQYF.

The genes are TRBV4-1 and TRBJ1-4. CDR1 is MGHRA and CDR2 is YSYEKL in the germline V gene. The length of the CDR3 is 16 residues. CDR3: CASSQQIHRSNEKLFF.

CDR3 sequence: CASSFQQDLMNTEAFF. This chain uses TRBV28 with TRBJ1-1; TCRdb lists TRBD1, though no DNA is available to test this call. Germline assignment: CDR1 MDHEN and CDR2 SYDVKM. The CDR3 totals 16 residues.

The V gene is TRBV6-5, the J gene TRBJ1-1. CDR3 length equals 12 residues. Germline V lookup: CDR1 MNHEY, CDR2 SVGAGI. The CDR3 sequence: CAALAVNTEAFF.

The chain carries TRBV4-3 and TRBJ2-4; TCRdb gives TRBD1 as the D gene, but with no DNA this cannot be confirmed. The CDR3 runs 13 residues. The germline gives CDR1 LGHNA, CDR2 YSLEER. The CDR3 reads CASSQVFGDTGLF.

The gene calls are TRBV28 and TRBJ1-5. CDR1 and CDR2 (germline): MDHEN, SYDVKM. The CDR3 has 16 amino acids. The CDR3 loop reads CASSLLSRLSNQPQHF.